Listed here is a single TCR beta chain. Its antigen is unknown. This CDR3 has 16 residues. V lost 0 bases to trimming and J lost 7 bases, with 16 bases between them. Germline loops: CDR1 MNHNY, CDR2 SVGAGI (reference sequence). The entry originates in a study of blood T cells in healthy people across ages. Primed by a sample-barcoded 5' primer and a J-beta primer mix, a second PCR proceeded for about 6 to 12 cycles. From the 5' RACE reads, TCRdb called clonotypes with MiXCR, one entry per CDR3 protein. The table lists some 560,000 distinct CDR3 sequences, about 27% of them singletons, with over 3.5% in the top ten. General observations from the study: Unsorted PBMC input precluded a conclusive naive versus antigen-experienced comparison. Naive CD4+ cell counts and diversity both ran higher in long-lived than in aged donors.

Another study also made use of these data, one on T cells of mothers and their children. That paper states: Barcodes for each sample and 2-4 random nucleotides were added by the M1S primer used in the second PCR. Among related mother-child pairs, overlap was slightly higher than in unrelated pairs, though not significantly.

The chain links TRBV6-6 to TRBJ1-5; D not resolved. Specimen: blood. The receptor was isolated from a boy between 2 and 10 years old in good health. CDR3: CASSYSRREIEQPQHF. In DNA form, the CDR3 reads TGTGCCAGCAGTTACTCGAGGAGGGAGATTGAGCAGCCCCAGCATTTT.